This T cell receptor beta chain derives from a study of technical replicates of blood from four donors. The CDR3 sequence is 17 residues long. Only in-frame clones appear in the TCRdb table, and some are missing; sequencing was by immunoSEQ multiplex PCR. This sample has about 98,000 clones, with about 94% found just once. Material for sequencing was T cells isolated from PBMCs. The chain joins TRBV21-1 to TRBJ1-5; TRBD1 is the table's D call and was not checked against the DNA. TRBV21-1 is assigned pseudogene status. The clonotype originates from a human donor in good health. The CDR3 region has the DNA TGTGCCAGCAGCAAAGGGGACAGGGGGCCGGGCAATCAGCCCCAGCATTTT. This codes for CASSKGDRGPGNQPQHF.